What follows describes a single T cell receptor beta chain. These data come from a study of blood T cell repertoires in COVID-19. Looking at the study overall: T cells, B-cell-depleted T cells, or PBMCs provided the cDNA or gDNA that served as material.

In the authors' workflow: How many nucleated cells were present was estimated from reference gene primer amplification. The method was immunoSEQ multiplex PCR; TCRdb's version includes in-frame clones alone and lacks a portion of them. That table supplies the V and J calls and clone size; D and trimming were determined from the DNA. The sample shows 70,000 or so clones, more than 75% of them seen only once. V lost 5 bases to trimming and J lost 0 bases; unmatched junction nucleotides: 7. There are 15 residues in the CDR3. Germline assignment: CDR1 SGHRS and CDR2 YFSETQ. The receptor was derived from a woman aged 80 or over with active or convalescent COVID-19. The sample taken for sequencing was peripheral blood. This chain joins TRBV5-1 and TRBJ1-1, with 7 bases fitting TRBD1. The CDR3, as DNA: TGCGCCAGCAGACTTACAGGGGAGATGAACACTGAAGCTTTCTTT. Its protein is CASRLTGEMNTEAFF.